The 32 T cell receptor beta chains given below trace back to one sample, sequenced in a study of human T cells and chemical hapten exposure. Time point denoted: pre-sensitization, week 0. As to treatment: therapeutic diphenylcyclopropenone sensitization with weekly scalp DPC. TCRdb ran MiXCR on the RACE reads and lists one entry per CDR3 protein. The sample carries roughly 380,000 distinct CDR3 sequences, 5.1% recorded once. Here the sequenced sample was whole blood, taken in connection with sensitization to the hapten diphenylcyclopropenone (DPC). The receptors shown here come from a woman aged 45 to 65 with alopecia areata. Some clones in this sample may be carry-over from other donors' samples.

The chain recombines TRBV20-1 with TRBJ1-5; D is possibly TRBD1 (5 bases). Germline V gives CDR1 DFQATT, CDR2 SNEGSKA (reference sequence). Trimming took 0 bases from V and 8 from J, leaving 11 bases between them. The CDR3 covers 13 residues. The CDR3, as DNA: TGCAGTGCTAGAGATGTGGGGACGGAGCCCCAGCATTTT. Its protein is CSARDVGTEPQHF.

The gene calls are TRBV7-9 and TRBJ2-4; 8 nucleotides match TRBD2. CDR3 size: 15 residues. The germline V gene encodes CDR1 SEHNR and CDR2 FQNEAQ (reference sequence). V gave up 6 bases and J gave up 2 bases; unmatched junction bases: 6. The DNA of the CDR3 is TGTGCCAGCAGTTCGGGGGGGCCACCCAAAAACATTCAGTACTTC. This encodes CASSSGGPPKNIQYF.

This clonotype was found many times. The V gene is TRBV24-1, the J gene TRBJ2-2; D ambiguous. V was cut by 0 bases and J by 3 bases, with 7 bases left in between. This CDR3 has 15 residues. Germline-derived CDR1 and CDR2 are KGHDR and SFDVKD. CDR3 in amino acids: CATSDLQPDTGELFF. CDR3 in DNA: TGTGCCACCAGTGATTTGCAGCCAGACACCGGGGAGCTGTTTTTT.

This clonotype was recorded many times. The chain links TRBV28 to TRBJ2-2; D is uncertain. The CDR3 sequence is 13 residues long. The V and J ends lost 5 bases and 4 bases respectively, with 8 bases between them. Germline V gene sequence: CDR1 MDHEN, CDR2 SYDVKM. This chain's CDR3 is CASSPNLTGELFF. Written as DNA, the CDR3 is TGTGCCAGCAGTCCTAATCTCACCGGGGAGCTGTTTTTT. Looking up the rest from reference TRBV28 and TRBJ2-2 gives the full variable domain: DVKVTQSSRYLVKRTGEKVFLECVQDMDHENMFWYRQDPGLGLRLIYFSYDVKMKEKGDIPEGYSVSREKKERFSLILESASTNQTSMYLCASSPNLTGELFFGEGSRLTVL.

This clonotype occurred many times. The chain joins TRBV2 to TRBJ1-3; no firm D call. The CDR3 consists of 11 residues. Germline CDR1 is SNHLY and CDR2 is FYNNEI. V was clipped by 4 bases and J by 2 bases, with 0 bases between them. The CDR3 loop is CASSAGNTIYF. In DNA form, the CDR3 reads TGTGCCAGCAGTGCTGGAAACACCATATATTTT.

This clonotype was found a few times. CDR3 nucleotides: TGTGCCAGCAGTTTGGCAGGAATTAACACTGAAGCTTTCTTT. Its translation is CASSLAGINTEAFF. This chain links TRBV12-3 or TRBV12-4 with TRBJ1-1, with D unresolved. The V gene lost 3 bases and the J gene lost 2 bases, with 10 bases spanning the gap. CDR3 size: 14 residues.

In its sample, this clonotype was seen many times. The gene calls are TRBV2 and TRBJ2-1; TRBD1 is a possible D gene (6 bases). The CDR3 is 14 amino acids. V lost 8 bases to trimming and J lost 5 bases, with 16 bases between them. In germline, CDR1 is SNHLY, CDR2 FYNNEI. CDR3 coding DNA: TGTGCCAGCTTGGAGCAGGGGAGCCACAATGAGCAGTTCTTC. Encoded protein: CASLEQGSHNEQFF.

This clonotype was picked up a small number of times. The chain has TRBV7-8 and TRBJ2-1; 10 nucleotides match TRBD2. J gave up 9 bases and V 5 bases, and 4 bases lay outside the gene matches. CDR1 and CDR2 (germline): SGHVS, FQNEAQ. The CDR3 runs 13 residues. CDR3 sequence: CASSGRTSGEQFF. DNA of the CDR3: TGTGCCAGCAGCGGCAGGACTAGCGGTGAGCAGTTCTTC.

This clonotype has ten or more counts. The chain joins TRBV6-5 to TRBJ1-2; D perhaps matches TRBD1 (5 bases). CDR3 length: 13 residues. The germline gives CDR1 MNHEY, CDR2 SVGAGI. The germline V and J ends were trimmed by 3 bases and 6 bases, with 11 bases remaining between them. The DNA of the CDR3 is TGTGCCAGCAGTTATTTGACAGAGAATGGCTACACCTTC. Protein sequence: CASSYLTENGYTF.

This clonotype was counted at least ten times. This chain connects TRBV19 to TRBJ2-7; D is tentatively TRBD1 or TRBD2 (5 bases each). V was clipped by 6 bases and J by 4 bases, with 10 bases between them. Germline V gene lookup returns CDR1 LNHDA and CDR2 SQIVND (reference sequence). The CDR3 covers 12 residues. The CDR3, as DNA: TGTGCCAGTAGCGGTGGGGGTTACGAGCAGTACTTC. This codes for CASSGGGYEQYF.

This clonotype was found a few times. The chain couples TRBV6-5 to TRBJ2-7, with D perhaps matching TRBD2 (5 bases). The CDR3 has 15 amino acids. With 5 bases removed from V and 3 bases from J, the gap between germline ends came to 17 bases. The germline CDR1 and CDR2 sequences are MNHEY and SVGAGI. The CDR3 bases are TGTGCCAGCAGTCTCTCCACGGACGGACTCTACGAGCAGTACTTC. Its protein is CASSLSTDGLYEQYF.

This clonotype was detected only a few times. The rearrangement joins TRBV20-1 to TRBJ2-3; the D gene could be TRBD1 or TRBD2 (5 bases each). The CDR3 is 14 residues long. Trimming took 3 bases from V and 6 from J, leaving 16 bases between them. CDR1 and CDR2 (germline): DFQATT, SNEGSKA (reference sequence). The CDR3 region is CSASRDPSYDTQYF. The CDR3, as DNA: TGCAGTGCTAGCCGGGACCCCAGCTACGATACGCAGTATTTT.

This rearrangement joins TRBV12-3 or TRBV12-4 to TRBJ2-3; D gene ambiguous. V was trimmed by 3 bases and J by 2 bases, leaving 12 bases between them. The CDR3 extends over 15 amino acids. CDR3 amino acids: CASSLIKRDTDTQYF. The CDR3 nucleotides read TGTGCCAGCAGTTTGATCAAGCGTGACACAGATACGCAGTATTTT.

This clonotype occurred a few times. The V call is TRBV2, the J call TRBJ2-1; 12 nucleotides agree with TRBD1. Germline assignment: CDR1 SNHLY and CDR2 FYNNEI. The CDR3 is made up of 15 amino acids. J gave up 8 bases and V 4 bases, and 6 bases lay outside the gene matches. CDR3 nucleotides: TGTGCCAGCAGTGTAAGGGGACAGGGGGCCGATGAGCAGTTCTTC. This gives the protein CASSVRGQGADEQFF.

This clonotype came up a few times. This chain links TRBV9 with TRBJ2-1; no clear D gene. This CDR3 is built from 13 residues. Germline loops: CDR1 SGDLS, CDR2 YYNGEE. Trimming cost V 0 bases and J 7 bases, with 8 bases left between them. Written as DNA, the CDR3 is TGTGCCAGCAGCGTAGATTTGGGGAATGAGCAGTTCTTC. Amino acid sequence: CASSVDLGNEQFF. The whole variable domain, remainder taken from reference TRBV9 and TRBJ2-1, is DSGVTQTPKHLITATGQRVTLRCSPRSGDLSVYWYQQSLDQGLQFLIQYYNGEERAKGNILERFSAQQFPDLHSELNLSSLELGDSALYFCASSVDLGNEQFFGPGTRLTVL.

The chain joins TRBV30 to TRBJ2-5; D remains ambiguous. Trimming removed 1 base at V and 4 bases at J, with 4 bases between. The CDR3 loop spans 11 amino acids. CDR1 is GTSNPN and CDR2 is SVGIG in the germline V gene (reference sequence). The CDR3 sequence is CAWSARETQYF. DNA of the CDR3: TGTGCCTGGAGTGCGAGAGAGACCCAGTACTTC.

The chain uses TRBV12-3 or TRBV12-4 and TRBJ2-3; D call uncertain. The V end was cut by 5 bases, the J end by 7 bases, with 16 bases between. The CDR3 has 14 residues. The CDR3 spells CASSPRSLGNTQYF. The CDR3 nucleotides are TGTGCCAGCAGTCCTCGATCGCTAGGGAATACGCAGTATTTT.

This clonotype has more than one count but fewer than ten. The chain joins TRBV4-3 to TRBJ2-5; the match to TRBD2 covers 8 bases. The CDR3 has 14 amino acids. The V and J ends lost 0 bases and 7 bases, in that order; junction bases with no gene match: 4. Germline V gene sequence: CDR1 LGHNA, CDR2 YSLEER. The CDR3 loop is CASSQDSLAGTQYF. The CDR3 bases are TGCGCCAGCAGCCAAGATAGTCTAGCGGGGACCCAGTACTTC.

This clonotype showed up many times. The V call is TRBV20-1, the J call TRBJ2-3; D is unresolved. Deletions cut 0 bases from V and 4 bases from J, with 17 bases between. This CDR3 contains 16 residues. Germline lookup yields CDR1 DFQATT and CDR2 SNEGSKA (reference sequence). The CDR3 nucleotides are TGCAGTGCTAGAGATAATAGAGTGGCAAGTTCAGATACGCAGTATTTT. Its protein product is CSARDNRVASSDTQYF.

This chain uses TRBV4-1 with TRBJ2-3, with 8 bases identical to TRBD2. The CDR3 length is 17 residues. Germline CDR1 and CDR2: MGHRA and YSYEKL. The junction had 18 bases not matched to a gene; V was cut back by 3 bases and J by 10 bases. CDR3 region: CASSHLPSAGASAAQYF. CDR3 nucleotide sequence: TGCGCCAGCAGCCATCTCCCCTCAGCGGGGGCCTCGGCGGCGCAGTATTTT.

This clonotype has ten or more counts. This chain connects TRBV13 to TRBJ2-3, with a tentative D call TRBD2 (5 bases). Between the trimmed V and J ends, which lost 8 bases and 1 base, there was a span of 13 bases. Germline-derived CDR1 and CDR2 are PRHDT and FYEKMQ (reference sequence). The CDR3 consists of 14 residues. In nucleotides, the CDR3 is TGTGCCAGCCTCGACCGGGGTGGCACAGATACGCAGTATTTT. Translation: CASLDRGGTDTQYF.

In this sample, this clonotype turned up many times. The chain combines TRBV5-6 with TRBJ1-1, with D tentatively TRBD1 (6 bases). V lost 4 bases to trimming and J lost 5 bases, with 12 bases between them. Germline CDR1 and CDR2: SGHDT and YYEEEE. This CDR3 contains 13 residues. The CDR3 loop reads CASSRPRGTEAFF. The CDR3 DNA sequence: TGTGCCAGCAGCCGCCCCAGGGGTACTGAAGCTTTCTTT. The complete variable domain, with remaining parts taken from reference TRBV5-6 and TRBJ1-1, reads DAGVTQSPTHLIKTRGQQVTLRCSPKSGHDTVSWYQQALGQGPQFIFQYYEEEERQRGNFPDRFSGHQFPNYSSELNVNALLLGDSALYLCASSRPRGTEAFFGQGTRLTVV.

V usage is TRBV21-1 and J usage is TRBJ1-5; the table's D call of TRBD1 was not tested on the DNA. TRBV21-1 is designated a pseudogene. The CDR3 runs to 16 residues. The CDR3 region is CASSSLEGQGGQPQHF. The CDR3 DNA follows: TGTGCCAGCAGCTCCCTGGAGGGACAGGGAGGTCAGCCCCAGCATTTT.

V gene TRBV6-1 combines with J gene TRBJ1-3, with 9 bases fitting TRBD1. V shed 7 bases and J 2 bases; nucleotides not matched to a gene: 6. This CDR3 has 15 residues. Germline CDR1 and CDR2: MNHNS and SASEGT. CDR3 DNA: TGTGCCAGCATGGGACAGGGCATGACTGGAAACACCATATATTTT. It codes for CASMGQGMTGNTIYF.

This clonotype appeared many times. The rearrangement links TRBV3-1 to TRBJ1-6; D gene ambiguous. In germline, CDR1 is LGHDT, CDR2 YNNKEL (reference sequence). This CDR3 contains 12 residues. V lost 1 base to trimming and J lost 11 bases, with 6 bases between them. The CDR3 loop reads CASSQGRPPLHF. The DNA for the CDR3 is TGTGCCAGCAGCCAAGGACGTCCACCCCTCCACTTT.

This clonotype was seen only a few times. This rearrangement joins TRBV5-1 to TRBJ1-3; no firm D call. V dropped 0 bases and J dropped 0 bases, with 4 bases sitting between them. This CDR3 is built from 14 residues. CDR1 and CDR2 (germline): SGHRS, YFSETQ. The CDR3 DNA sequence: TGCGCCAGCAGCTTGGAGCACTCTGGAAACACCATATATTTT. It codes for CASSLEHSGNTIYF.

This clonotype occurred many times. The chain employs TRBV3-1 and TRBJ2-5; D uncertain. The germline gives CDR1 LGHDT, CDR2 YNNKEL (reference sequence). The CDR3 runs 12 residues. The V and J ends lost 1 base and 5 bases respectively, with 5 bases between them. CDR3 sequence reads: CASSQVGETQYF. The CDR3 bases are TGTGCCAGCAGCCAAGTCGGGGAGACCCAGTACTTC.

This clonotype was detected ten times or more. The CDR3 protein is CASPDARGREQPQHF. In nucleotides, the CDR3 is TGTGCCAGCCCAGACGCCAGGGGACGGGAGCAGCCCCAGCATTTT. V gene TRBV21-1 combines with J gene TRBJ1-5; the table's TRBD1 call for D was not verified on the DNA. TRBV21-1 is a pseudogene locus. The CDR3 totals 15 residues.

This chain connects TRBV15 to TRBJ2-3; D is possibly TRBD1 (5 bases). The V and J ends lost 0 bases and 5 bases respectively, with 6 bases between them. Germline CDR1 reads LNHNV; CDR2 reads YYDKDF (reference sequence). The CDR3 totals 13 residues. CDR3 bases: TGTGCCACCAGCAGAGATCAGGGAGATACGCAGTATTTT. It translates to CATSRDQGDTQYF.

This clonotype was found many times. This sequence joins TRBV3-1 and TRBJ2-3, with no clear D. CDR1 LGHDT and CDR2 YNNKEL come from the germline V gene (reference sequence). Trimming cost V 1 base and J 11 bases, with 13 bases left between them. The CDR3 spans 13 residues. In DNA, the CDR3 is TGTGCCAGCAGCCAAGGGACGGTCGCCGGGCAGTATTTT. It encodes CASSQGTVAGQYF.

This clonotype was found many times. The chain uses TRBV2 and TRBJ1-1; D gene unclear. Germline values: CDR1 SNHLY, CDR2 FYNNEI. The CDR3 contains 13 residues. V shed 1 base and J shed 1 base, with 4 bases lying between them. This CDR3 is CASSEVGNTEAFF. As DNA, the CDR3 is TGTGCCAGCAGTGAAGTAGGGAACACTGAAGCTTTCTTT.

This clonotype was recorded many times. The V call is TRBV28, the J call TRBJ2-1; TRBD2 matches at 9 bases. The CDR3 covers 15 residues. V was clipped by 3 bases and J by 4 bases; unmatched bases: 4. Germline CDR1 MDHEN, CDR2 SYDVKM. CDR3 amino acids: CASSFPREGYNEQFF. CDR3 coding DNA: TGTGCCAGCAGTTTCCCGCGGGAGGGGTACAATGAGCAGTTCTTC.